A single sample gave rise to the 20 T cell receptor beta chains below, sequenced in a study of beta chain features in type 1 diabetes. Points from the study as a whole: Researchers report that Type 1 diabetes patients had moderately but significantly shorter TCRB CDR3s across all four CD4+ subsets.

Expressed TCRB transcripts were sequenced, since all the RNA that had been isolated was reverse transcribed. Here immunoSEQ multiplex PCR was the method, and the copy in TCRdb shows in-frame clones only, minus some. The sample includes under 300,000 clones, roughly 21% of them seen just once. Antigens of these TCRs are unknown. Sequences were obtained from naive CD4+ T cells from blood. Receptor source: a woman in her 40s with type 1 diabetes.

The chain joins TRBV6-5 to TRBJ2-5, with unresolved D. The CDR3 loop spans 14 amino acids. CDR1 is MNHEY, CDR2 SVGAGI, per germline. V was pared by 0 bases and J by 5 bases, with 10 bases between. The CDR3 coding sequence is TGTGCCAGCAGTTACTCGCGTCCGTCGGAGACCCAGTACTTC. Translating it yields CASSYSRPSETQYF.

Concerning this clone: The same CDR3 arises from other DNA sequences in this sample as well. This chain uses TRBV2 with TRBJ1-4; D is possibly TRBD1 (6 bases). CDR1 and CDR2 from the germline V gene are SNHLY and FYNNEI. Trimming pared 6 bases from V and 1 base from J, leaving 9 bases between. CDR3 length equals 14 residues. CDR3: CASRKTGTNEKLFF. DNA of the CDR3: TGTGCCAGCAGAAAGACAGGAACTAATGAAAAACTGTTTTTT.

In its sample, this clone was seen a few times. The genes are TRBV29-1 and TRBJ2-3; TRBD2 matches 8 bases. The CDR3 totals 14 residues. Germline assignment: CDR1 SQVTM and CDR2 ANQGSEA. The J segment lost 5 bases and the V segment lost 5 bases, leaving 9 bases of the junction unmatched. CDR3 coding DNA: TGCAGCGTTTGGGCCGGGACTAGAATAGATACGCAGTATTTT. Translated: CSVWAGTRIDTQYF.

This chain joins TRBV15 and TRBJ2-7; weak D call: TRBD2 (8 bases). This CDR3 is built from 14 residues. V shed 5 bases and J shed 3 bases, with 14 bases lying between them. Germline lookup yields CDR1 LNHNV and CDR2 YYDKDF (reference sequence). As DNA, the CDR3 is TGTGCCACCAGCCCGGGGGGGACAGACTACGAGCAGTACTTC. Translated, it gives CATSPGGTDYEQYF.

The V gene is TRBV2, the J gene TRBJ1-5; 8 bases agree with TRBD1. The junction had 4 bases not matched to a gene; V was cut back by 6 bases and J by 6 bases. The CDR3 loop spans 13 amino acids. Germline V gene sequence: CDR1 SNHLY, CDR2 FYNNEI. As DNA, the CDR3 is TGTGCCAGCAGGCTGGACAGGGCTCAGCCCCAGCATTTT. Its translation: CASRLDRAQPQHF.

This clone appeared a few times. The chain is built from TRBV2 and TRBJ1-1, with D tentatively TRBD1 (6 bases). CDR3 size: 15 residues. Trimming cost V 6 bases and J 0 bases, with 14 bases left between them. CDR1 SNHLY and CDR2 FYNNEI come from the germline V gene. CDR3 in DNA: TGTGCCAGCAGGGACAGACCCAGAATGAACACTGAAGCTTTCTTT. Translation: CASRDRPRMNTEAFF.

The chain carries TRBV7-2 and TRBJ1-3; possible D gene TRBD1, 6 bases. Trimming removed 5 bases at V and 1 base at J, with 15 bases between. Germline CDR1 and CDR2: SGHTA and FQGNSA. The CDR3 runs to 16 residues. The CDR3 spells CASSMDLRGSGNTIYF. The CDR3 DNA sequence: TGTGCCAGCAGCATGGACCTCAGGGGATCTGGAAACACCATATATTTT.

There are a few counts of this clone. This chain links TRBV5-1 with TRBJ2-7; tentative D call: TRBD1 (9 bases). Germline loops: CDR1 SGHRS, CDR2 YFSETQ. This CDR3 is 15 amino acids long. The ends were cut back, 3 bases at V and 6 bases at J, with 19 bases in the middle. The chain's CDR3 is CASSSRGDRVAEQYF. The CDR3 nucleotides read TGCGCCAGCAGCTCGCGGGGGGACAGGGTGGCCGAGCAGTACTTC. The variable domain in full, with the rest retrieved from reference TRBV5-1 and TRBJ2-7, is KAGVTQTPRYLIKTRGQQVTLSCSPISGHRSVSWYQQTPGQGLQFLFEYFSETQRNKGNFPGRFSGRQFSNSRSEMNVSTLELGDSALYLCASSSRGDRVAEQYFGPGTRLTVT.

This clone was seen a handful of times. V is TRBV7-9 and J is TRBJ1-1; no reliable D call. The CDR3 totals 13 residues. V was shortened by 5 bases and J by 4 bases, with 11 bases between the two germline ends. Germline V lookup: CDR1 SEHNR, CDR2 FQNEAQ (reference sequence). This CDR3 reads CASSAGLSTEAFF. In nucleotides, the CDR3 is TGTGCCAGCAGCGCCGGACTGTCCACTGAAGCTTTCTTT.

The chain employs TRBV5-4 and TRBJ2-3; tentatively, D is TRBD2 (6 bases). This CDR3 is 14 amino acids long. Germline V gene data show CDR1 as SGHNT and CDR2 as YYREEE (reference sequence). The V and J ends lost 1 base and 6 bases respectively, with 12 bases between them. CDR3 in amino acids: CASSLNQAGDTQYF. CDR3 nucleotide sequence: TGTGCCAGCAGCTTGAACCAGGCGGGGGATACGCAGTATTTT.

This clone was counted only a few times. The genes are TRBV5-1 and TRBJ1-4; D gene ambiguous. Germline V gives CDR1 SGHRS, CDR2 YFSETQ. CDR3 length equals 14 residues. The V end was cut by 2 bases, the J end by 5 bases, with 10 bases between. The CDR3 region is CASSLAVSNEKLFF. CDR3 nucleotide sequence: TGCGCCAGCAGCTTAGCGGTTTCGAATGAAAAACTGTTTTTT.

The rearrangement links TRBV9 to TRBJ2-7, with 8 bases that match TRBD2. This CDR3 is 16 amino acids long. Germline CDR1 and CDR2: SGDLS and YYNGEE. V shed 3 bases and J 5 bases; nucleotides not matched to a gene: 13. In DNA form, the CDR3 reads TGTGCCAGCAGCGCAACCCCTGGAGCGGGGGACCACGAGCAGTACTTC. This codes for CASSATPGAGDHEQYF. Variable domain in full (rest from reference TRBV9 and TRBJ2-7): DSGVTQTPKHLITATGQRVTLRCSPRSGDLSVYWYQQSLDQGLQFLIQYYNGEERAKGNILERFSAQQFPDLHSELNLSSLELGDSALYFCASSATPGAGDHEQYFGPGTRLTVT.

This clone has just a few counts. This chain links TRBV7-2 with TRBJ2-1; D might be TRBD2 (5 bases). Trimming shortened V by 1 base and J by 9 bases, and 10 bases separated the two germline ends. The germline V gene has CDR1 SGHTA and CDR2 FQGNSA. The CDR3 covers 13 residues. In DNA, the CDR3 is TGTGCCAGCAGCTTAGGCGGGCTGCCTGAGCAGTTCTTC. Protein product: CASSLGGLPEQFF.

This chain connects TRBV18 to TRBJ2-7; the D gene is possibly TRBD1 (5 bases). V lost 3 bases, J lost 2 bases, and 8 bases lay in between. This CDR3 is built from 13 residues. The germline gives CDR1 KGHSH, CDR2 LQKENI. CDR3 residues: CASSPQGTYEQYF. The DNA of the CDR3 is TGTGCCAGCTCACCTCAGGGAACCTACGAGCAGTACTTC.

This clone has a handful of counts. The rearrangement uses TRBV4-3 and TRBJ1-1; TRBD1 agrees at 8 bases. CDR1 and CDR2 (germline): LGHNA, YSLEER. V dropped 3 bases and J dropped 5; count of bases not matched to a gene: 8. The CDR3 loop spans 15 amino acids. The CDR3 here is CASSQTGAGGTEAFF. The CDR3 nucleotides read TGCGCCAGCAGCCAGACAGGGGCCGGGGGGACTGAAGCTTTCTTT.

As DNA, the CDR3 is TGCGCCAGCAGCTTGATGGGGGCCCCGAACACTGAAGCTTTCTTT. Its protein is CASSLMGAPNTEAFF. The V gene is TRBV5-1, the J gene TRBJ1-1; possible D gene TRBD1, 6 bases. The CDR3 totals 15 residues. The ends were cut back, 1 base at V and 1 base at J, with 11 bases in the middle. From germline, CDR1 is SGHRS and CDR2 YFSETQ.

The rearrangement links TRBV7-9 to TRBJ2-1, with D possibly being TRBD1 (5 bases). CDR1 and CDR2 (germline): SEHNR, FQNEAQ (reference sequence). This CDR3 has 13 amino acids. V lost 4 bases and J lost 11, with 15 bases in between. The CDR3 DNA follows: TGTGCCAGCAGCTCCCTCCAGCCAGGGAAGCAGTTCTTC. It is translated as CASSSLQPGKQFF.

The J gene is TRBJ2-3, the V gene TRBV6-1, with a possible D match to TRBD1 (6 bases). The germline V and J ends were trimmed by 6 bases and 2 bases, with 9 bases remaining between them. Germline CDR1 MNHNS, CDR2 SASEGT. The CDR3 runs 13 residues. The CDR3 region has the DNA TGTGCCAGCAGCCGACAGGCCACAGATACGCAGTATTTT. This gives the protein CASSRQATDTQYF.

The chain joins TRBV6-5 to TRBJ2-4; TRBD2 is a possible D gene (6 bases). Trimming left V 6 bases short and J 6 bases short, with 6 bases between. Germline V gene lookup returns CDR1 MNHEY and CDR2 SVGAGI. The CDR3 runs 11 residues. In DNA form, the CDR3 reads TGTGCCAGCAGGGGGGGAAACATTCAGTACTTC. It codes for CASRGGNIQYF.

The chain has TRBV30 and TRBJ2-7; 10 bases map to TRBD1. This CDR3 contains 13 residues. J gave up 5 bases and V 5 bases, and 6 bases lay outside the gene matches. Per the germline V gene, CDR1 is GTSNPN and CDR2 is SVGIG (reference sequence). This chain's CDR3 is CAWDRDRGNEQYF. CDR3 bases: TGTGCCTGGGACCGGGACAGGGGAAACGAGCAGTACTTC.